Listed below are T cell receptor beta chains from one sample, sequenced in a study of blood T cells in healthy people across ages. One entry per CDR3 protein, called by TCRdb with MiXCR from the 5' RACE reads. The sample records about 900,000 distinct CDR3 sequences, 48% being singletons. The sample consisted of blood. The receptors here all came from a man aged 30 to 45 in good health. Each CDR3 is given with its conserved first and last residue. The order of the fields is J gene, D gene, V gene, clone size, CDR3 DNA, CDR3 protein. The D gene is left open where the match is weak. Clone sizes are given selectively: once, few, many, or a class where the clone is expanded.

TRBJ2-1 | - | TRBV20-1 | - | TGCAGTGCCAACCGGGACGCCTACAATGAGCAGTTCTTC | CSANRDAYNEQFF
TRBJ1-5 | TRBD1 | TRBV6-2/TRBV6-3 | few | TGTGCCAGCAGCTCCCAGACAGGGGCGATCAATCAGCCCCAGCATTTT | CASSSQTGAINQPQHF
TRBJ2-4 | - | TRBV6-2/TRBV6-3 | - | TGTGCCAGCAGTTACGAGGGGGGAGCCAAAAACATTCAGTACTTC | CASSYEGGAKNIQYF
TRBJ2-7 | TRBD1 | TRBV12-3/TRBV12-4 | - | TGTGCCAGCAGAATAACAGGGGGCGAGCAGTACTTC | CASRITGGEQYF
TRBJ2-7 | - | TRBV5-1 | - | TGCGCCAGCAGCTCACTCGGGACCCCCTACGAGCAGTACTTC | CASSSLGTPYEQYF
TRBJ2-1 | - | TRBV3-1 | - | TGTGCCAGCAGCCAAGGGTCGTGGGGCGGGGCGAGCTCCTACAATGAGCAGTTCTTC | CASSQGSWGGASSYNEQFF
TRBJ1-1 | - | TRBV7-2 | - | TGTGCCAGCAGCCTACTAGGGGGGGGGAACACTGAAGCTTTCTTT | CASSLLGGGNTEAFF
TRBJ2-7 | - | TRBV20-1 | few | TGCAGTGCTTGTGAAGGGGCACTCTACGAGCAGTACTTC | CSACEGALYEQYF
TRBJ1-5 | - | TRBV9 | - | TGTGCCAGCAGCGAAGACTCTCGGGGTCGGCAGCCCCAGCATTTT | CASSEDSRGRQPQHF
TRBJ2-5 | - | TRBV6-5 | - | TGTGCCAGCAGTTACCGTTCGGGAGAGACCCAGTACTTC | CASSYRSGETQYF